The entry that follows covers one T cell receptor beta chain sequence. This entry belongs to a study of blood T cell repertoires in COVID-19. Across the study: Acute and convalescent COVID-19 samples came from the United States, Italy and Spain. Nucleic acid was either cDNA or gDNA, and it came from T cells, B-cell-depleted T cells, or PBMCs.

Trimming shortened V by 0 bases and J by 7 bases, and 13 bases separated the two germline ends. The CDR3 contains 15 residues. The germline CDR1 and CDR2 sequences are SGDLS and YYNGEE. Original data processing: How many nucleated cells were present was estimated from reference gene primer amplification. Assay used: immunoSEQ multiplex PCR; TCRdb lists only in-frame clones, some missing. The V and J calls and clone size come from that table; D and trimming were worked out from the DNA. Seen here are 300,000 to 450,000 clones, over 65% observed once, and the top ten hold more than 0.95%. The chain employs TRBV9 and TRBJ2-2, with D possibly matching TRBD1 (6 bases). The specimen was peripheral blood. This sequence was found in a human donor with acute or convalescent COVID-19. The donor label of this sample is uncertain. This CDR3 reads CASSVGPGVNGELFF. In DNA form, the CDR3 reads TGTGCCAGCAGCGTAGGGCCAGGGGTTAACGGGGAGCTGTTTTTT. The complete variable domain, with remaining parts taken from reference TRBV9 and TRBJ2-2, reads DSGVTQTPKHLITATGQRVTLRCSPRSGDLSVYWYQQSLDQGLQFLIQYYNGEERAKGNILERFSAQQFPDLHSELNLSSLELGDSALYFCASSVGPGVNGELFFGEGSRLTVL.